The next 28 T cell receptor beta chains were all read from a single sample in a study of neurological immune-mediated disorders. TCRdb re-called the 5' RACE reads through MiXCR, storing one row per CDR3 protein. The profile covers some 60,000 distinct CDR3 sequences, with about 8.9% appearing a single time and approximately 13% taken by the ten largest. Time point in this sample: longitudinal time-point 2. Sample: PBMCs. The source is a man aged 25-40 years in good health.

This clonotype was recorded at least ten times. The J gene is TRBJ1-5, the V gene TRBV27; D possibly corresponds to TRBD1 (6 bases). CDR3 length: 17 residues. With 4 bases removed from V and 5 bases from J, the gap between germline ends came to 21 bases. Germline loops: CDR1 MNHEY, CDR2 SMNVEV (reference sequence). The CDR3: CASSSLGGQGNDQPQHF. Here the CDR3 DNA reads TGTGCCAGCAGTTCATTGGGGGGACAAGGGAATGATCAGCCCCAGCATTTT.

This clonotype appeared many times. The chain employs TRBV29-1 and TRBJ1-1; D is unresolved. Germline values: CDR1 SQVTM, CDR2 ANQGSEA. Trimming left V 3 bases short and J 3 bases short, with 8 bases between. The CDR3 has 12 amino acids. CDR3 region: CSVEAAYTEAFF. CDR3 coding DNA: TGCAGCGTTGAGGCCGCGTACACTGAAGCTTTCTTT.

This clonotype was recorded at least ten times. The genes are TRBV20-1 and TRBJ2-7, with a weak D call TRBD2 (5 bases). The CDR3 runs 14 residues. Trimming took off 6 bases at V and 1 base at J, with 16 bases between the two ends. Germline CDR1 reads DFQATT; CDR2 reads SNEGSKA (reference sequence). CDR3 sequence (DNA): TGCAGTGCCGCGCACGGGGAGCCTTCCTACGAGCAGTACTTC. This codes for CSAAHGEPSYEQYF.

On this clonotype: Since a much larger clone is just one base distant, this may be a read error. The chain has TRBV7-2 and TRBJ1-5; no reliable D call. The V end lost 3 bases, the J end lost 5 bases, and 11 bases lay between the germline ends. Per germline, CDR1 SGHTA and CDR2 FQGNSA. The CDR3 runs 14 residues. CDR3 loop: CASSFGCRDQPQHF. The DNA for the CDR3 is TGTGCCAGCAGCTTCGGGTGTAGGGATCAGCCCCAGCATTTT.

Many counts were recorded for this clonotype. The chain uses TRBV3-1 and TRBJ2-1, with a weak D call TRBD1 (7 bases). The CDR3 totals 16 residues. V lost 1 base to trimming and J lost 6 bases, with 16 bases between them. CDR1 LGHDT and CDR2 YNNKEL come from the germline V gene (reference sequence). CDR3 residues: CASSQALAGGSNEQFF. The CDR3 DNA reads TGTGCCAGCAGCCAAGCCCTGGCAGGGGGGAGCAATGAGCAGTTCTTC.

This clonotype has ten or more counts. V gene TRBV5-1 combines with J gene TRBJ2-5; 15 nucleotides line up with TRBD2. This CDR3 contains 16 residues. The V segment lost 4 bases and the J segment 5 bases; nucleotides outside the gene matches: 6. The germline CDR1 and CDR2 sequences are SGHRS and YFSETQ. CDR3 region: CASSAGLAGGLETQYF. The CDR3, as DNA: TGCGCCAGCAGCGCGGGACTAGCGGGAGGTCTTGAGACCCAGTACTTC.

This clonotype has ten or more counts. The gene calls are TRBV29-1 and TRBJ2-5; D is undetermined. Trimming shortened V by 4 bases and J by 2 bases, and 8 bases separated the two germline ends. Germline assignment: CDR1 SQVTM and CDR2 ANQGSEA. The CDR3 extends over 12 amino acids. The CDR3 sequence: CSVGFSQETQYF. The CDR3 bases are TGCAGCGTTGGGTTTTCGCAAGAGACCCAGTACTTC.

This clonotype was observed at least ten times. V is TRBV6-1 and J is TRBJ1-1; D is undetermined. Germline loops: CDR1 MNHNS, CDR2 SASEGT. V was pared by 4 bases and J by 10 bases, with 13 bases between. There are 12 residues in the CDR3. This CDR3 is CASSGLLGAAFF. The CDR3 DNA reads TGTGCCAGCAGTGGGCTCCTGGGAGCAGCTTTCTTT.

Turning to this clonotype: A much larger clone lies one base from this, so it may be a read error. The chain joins TRBV15 to TRBJ1-5, with 10 bases matching TRBD1. Germline V gene sequence: CDR1 LNHNV, CDR2 YYDKDF (reference sequence). The CDR3 extends over 15 amino acids. The CDR3 coding sequence is TGTACCACCAGCGGACAGGGGGGCATCAATCAGCCCCAGCATTTT. Its translation is CTTSGQGGINQPQHF.

V usage is TRBV30 and J usage is TRBJ2-1, with 9 bases lining up with TRBD2. V trimming: 0 bases; J trimming: 3 bases; junction bases outside the gene matches: 3. Germline values: CDR1 GTSNPN, CDR2 SVGIG (reference sequence). The CDR3 loop spans 15 amino acids. The CDR3 loop is CAWSVLAGDYNEQFF. The CDR3 DNA is TGTGCCTGGAGTGTATTAGCGGGAGACTACAATGAGCAGTTCTTC.

There are many counts of this clonotype. The J gene is TRBJ2-2, the V gene TRBV20-1, with 10 positions matching TRBD2. Germline CDR1 and CDR2: DFQATT and SNEGSKA (reference sequence). Unmatched junction bases numbered 10, after V lost 6 bases and J lost 3 bases. The CDR3 is made up of 16 amino acids. The CDR3 region has the DNA TGCAGTGCGGGGGTCGGAGCGGGAGGGGACACCGGGGAGCTGTTTTTT. As protein: CSAGVGAGGDTGELFF.

The sample holds many counts of this clonotype. The chain joins TRBV5-1 to TRBJ2-7; 8 bases fit TRBD2. This CDR3 region has 16 residues. In germline, CDR1 is SGHRS, CDR2 YFSETQ. V gave up 4 bases and J gave up 6 bases; unmatched junction bases: 15. The CDR3 DNA reads as TGCGCCAGCAGCCCGGAAGATTTAGCGGGGCCTCGCGAGCAGTACTTC. This gives the protein CASSPEDLAGPREQYF.

This clonotype was detected many times. V gene TRBV4-1 combines with J gene TRBJ2-6, with D maybe TRBD1 (6 bases). With 1 base removed from V and 0 bases from J, the gap between germline ends came to 13 bases. CDR1 MGHRA and CDR2 YSYEKL come from the germline V gene. This CDR3 has 18 amino acids. This CDR3 is CASSQATQGFSGANVLTF. The CDR3 bases are TGCGCCAGCAGCCAAGCTACACAGGGATTCTCTGGGGCCAACGTCCTGACTTTC.

The rearrangement links TRBV10-3 to TRBJ1-2; TRBD1 aligns across 7 bases. The length of the CDR3 is 17 residues. From germline, CDR1 is ENHRY and CDR2 SYGVKD. J gave up 5 bases and V 0 bases, and 12 bases lay outside the gene matches. CDR3 sequence reads: CAISESRGQAVVYGYTF. CDR3 nucleotide sequence: TGTGCCATCAGTGAGTCAAGGGGGCAGGCGGTGGTTTATGGCTACACCTTC.

There are many counts of this clonotype. The chain has TRBV7-3 and TRBJ2-2; D remains ambiguous. Trimming removed 4 bases at V and 2 bases at J, with 2 bases between. Germline V CDR1 and CDR2: SGHTA, FQGTGA. There are 12 residues in the CDR3. The CDR3 region is CASSYNTGELFF. CDR3 nucleotide sequence: TGTGCCAGCAGCTATAACACCGGGGAGCTGTTTTTT.

This clonotype was found many times. The V and J genes are TRBV27 and TRBJ2-1; TRBD1 is a possible D gene (5 bases). Looked up from germline, CDR1 is MNHEY and CDR2 is SMNVEV (reference sequence). V lost 2 bases, J lost 4 bases, and 9 bases lay in between. This CDR3 is built from 14 residues. The CDR3 DNA follows: TGTGCCAGCAGTTTACTTAAGGGGTACAATGAGCAGTTCTTC. Translation: CASSLLKGYNEQFF.

This clonotype was counted at least ten times. The rearrangement joins TRBV7-9 to TRBJ2-2; D not resolved. Germline loops: CDR1 SEHNR, CDR2 FQNEAQ (reference sequence). The CDR3 spans 13 residues. V was pared by 2 bases and J by 6 bases, with 7 bases between. This chain's CDR3 is CASSLYQAGELFF. As DNA, the CDR3 is TGTGCCAGCAGCTTATACCAGGCCGGGGAGCTGTTTTTT.

This clonotype was seen at least ten times. The genes are TRBV3-1 and TRBJ2-7, with D unclear. With 4 bases removed from V and 6 bases from J, the gap between germline ends came to 13 bases. Germline CDR1 is LGHDT and CDR2 is YNNKEL (reference sequence). The CDR3 has 13 amino acids. The CDR3 DNA sequence: TGTGCCAGCAGCCCAGCGAAGCGAGGCGAGCAGTACTTC. Translation: CASSPAKRGEQYF.

This clonotype was observed many times. The V and J genes are TRBV15 and TRBJ2-5; 10 positions match TRBD1. V lost 3 bases and J lost 5; bases outside the gene matches: 6. This CDR3 has 15 amino acids. Germline V lookup: CDR1 LNHNV, CDR2 YYDKDF (reference sequence). CDR3 protein: CATSRAGQGFETQYF. The CDR3 region has the DNA TGTGCCACCAGCAGGGCGGGACAGGGGTTTGAGACCCAGTACTTC.

This clonotype was recorded at least ten times. The gene calls are TRBV28 and TRBJ2-2; D not resolved. The V end lost 6 bases, the J end lost 7 bases, and 9 bases lay between the germline ends. Germline CDR1 is MDHEN and CDR2 is SYDVKM. The CDR3 is 12 residues long. CDR3 sequence reads: CASSSLYGELFF. DNA for the CDR3: TGTGCCAGCAGCTCTTTATACGGGGAGCTGTTTTTT. Variable domain in full (rest from reference TRBV28 and TRBJ2-2): DVKVTQSSRYLVKRTGEKVFLECVQDMDHENMFWYRQDPGLGLRLIYFSYDVKMKEKGDIPEGYSVSREKKERFSLILESASTNQTSMYLCASSSLYGELFFGEGSRLTVL.

This clonotype appeared many times. The chain combines TRBV4-1 with TRBJ2-7, with 8 positions matching TRBD1. Germline lookup yields CDR1 MGHRA and CDR2 YSYEKL. The junction had 16 bases not matched to a gene; V was cut back by 1 base and J by 5 bases. This CDR3 is built from 18 residues. CDR3 sequence: CASSQVRPGGVRLNEQYF. CDR3 DNA: TGCGCCAGCAGCCAAGTCAGGCCAGGGGGCGTTCGTTTGAACGAGCAGTACTTC.

This clonotype was seen ten or more times. The V call is TRBV7-9, the J call TRBJ1-2; the D gene is possibly TRBD1 (6 bases). Trimming stripped 3 bases from V and 1 base from J, with 12 bases between. Germline-derived CDR1 and CDR2 are SEHNR and FQNEAQ (reference sequence). This CDR3 has 15 amino acids. The CDR3 is CASSLGGSGNYGYTF. The CDR3 DNA reads TGTGCCAGCAGCTTGGGGGGCAGCGGTAACTATGGCTACACCTTC.

Regarding this clonotype: One base away lies a much larger clone, so this may be a sequencing read error. V and J are TRBV28 and TRBJ1-2; the D is unclear. Looked up from germline, CDR1 is MDHEN and CDR2 is SYDVKM. V lost 7 bases and J lost 2, with 17 bases in between. The CDR3 has 15 residues. The CDR3 is CASKGRRCRNYGYTF. CDR3 DNA: TGTGCCAGCAAAGGACGCAGGTGCCGAAACTATGGCTACACCTTC.

This clonotype showed up many times. This chain connects TRBV20-1 to TRBJ1-6; D is ambiguous. Germline-derived CDR1 and CDR2 are DFQATT and SNEGSKA (reference sequence). The germline V and J ends were trimmed by 3 bases and 8 bases, with 14 bases remaining between them. CDR3 length equals 14 residues. The DNA of the CDR3 is TGCAGTGCTAGTAAAGAGGATTCCGATTCACCCCTCCACTTT. Its translation: CSASKEDSDSPLHF.

This clonotype was found a few times. The limits of the CDR3 on the DNA are not certain, so only TCRdb's listed CDR3 is given. The chain recombines TRBV25-1 with TRBJ2-1; TRBD2 is the table's D call, not checked against the DNA. From germline, CDR1 is MGHDK and CDR2 SYGVNS. The CDR3 contains 20 residues when both ends are counted. The CDR3 loop reads CASSTSGLAGGRPLFNEQFF.

This clonotype was counted at least ten times. V and J are TRBV20-1 and TRBJ2-2, with 14 bases that match TRBD2. Germline V gene data show CDR1 as DFQATT and CDR2 as SNEGSKA (reference sequence). The CDR3 runs to 18 residues. After removal of 0 bases from V and 3 bases from J, the junction contained 6 bases not matched to a gene. The CDR3: CSARDRLAGGEDTGELFF. The CDR3 region has the DNA TGCAGTGCTAGAGATCGACTAGCGGGAGGGGAGGACACCGGGGAGCTGTTTTTT.

This clonotype was counted ten times or more. This sequence joins TRBV11-3 and TRBJ2-3; D unclear. The V end lost 5 bases, the J end lost 2 bases, and 5 bases lay between the germline ends. There are 12 residues in the CDR3. Germline loops: CDR1 SGHNT, CDR2 YENEEA. The CDR3 DNA is TGTGCCAGCAGCCACTACACAGATACGCAGTATTTT. This codes for CASSHYTDTQYF.

This clonotype counts as large. This chain uses TRBV28 with TRBJ1-1; D gene ambiguous. Germline assignment: CDR1 MDHEN and CDR2 SYDVKM. There are 13 residues in the CDR3. Trimming cost V 5 bases and J 4 bases, with 11 bases left between them. The CDR3 nucleotides are TGTGCCAGCAGTGAACAGATAATCACTGAAGCTTTCTTT. Its protein product is CASSEQIITEAFF. Looking up the rest from reference TRBV28 and TRBJ1-1 gives the full variable domain: DVKVTQSSRYLVKRTGEKVFLECVQDMDHENMFWYRQDPGLGLRLIYFSYDVKMKEKGDIPEGYSVSREKKERFSLILESASTNQTSMYLCASSEQIITEAFFGQGTRLTVV.